A single sample is the source of the 4 T cell receptor beta chains below, sequenced in a study of T cells in Graves' hyperthyroidism and ophthalmopathy. The investigators amplified TCR beta CDR3 regions from RNA transcripts. Researchers ran a first-round RT-PCR on the TCR CDR3 using the HTBI primer set. One entry per CDR3 protein results from TCRdb running MiXCR on the multiplex PCR reads. The sample yields hundreds of thousands of distinct CDR3 sequences, 20% seen once. Material: blood. These receptors were collected from a man aged 40-50 years with Graves' ophthalmopathy.

This chain links TRBV9 with TRBJ1-3; no definite D call. The V end was cut by 3 bases, the J end by 8 bases, with 12 bases between. From germline, CDR1 is SGDLS and CDR2 YYNGEE. This CDR3 contains 13 residues. This CDR3 reads CASSAPPGYTIYF. Here the CDR3 DNA reads TGTGCCAGCAGCGCCCCCCCGGGGTACACCATATATTTT.

The chain carries TRBV12-3 or TRBV12-4 and TRBJ1-2; no definite D call. The CDR3 spans 13 residues. Trimming removed 3 bases from V and 6 bases from J, with 11 bases in between. DNA of the CDR3: TGTGCCAGCAGTTTCTGGAAAGCCGATGGCTACACCTTC. This gives the protein CASSFWKADGYTF.

This clonotype was seen at least ten times. The rearrangement links TRBV18 to TRBJ1-1, with D possibly TRBD1 on 6 matching bases. The length of the CDR3 is 16 residues. The germline CDR1 and CDR2 sequences are KGHSH and LQKENI. Trimming removed 0 bases from V and 5 bases from J, with 16 bases in between. Here the CDR3 DNA reads TGTGCCAGCTCACCACCGAATACAGGGCGGGATACTGAAGCTTTCTTT. Its translation: CASSPPNTGRDTEAFF.

The V gene is TRBV28, the J gene TRBJ2-3, with a possible D match to TRBD1 (6 bases). There are 16 residues in the CDR3. V dropped 3 bases and J dropped 1 base, with 14 bases sitting between them. Germline V gives CDR1 MDHEN, CDR2 SYDVKM. The CDR3 loop reads CASSFGTYSRTDTQYF. CDR3 nucleotide sequence: TGTGCCAGCAGTTTTGGGACATACTCCCGCACAGATACGCAGTATTTT. The full variable domain, in which reference TRBV28 and TRBJ2-3 provide the parts outside the CDR3, is DVKVTQSSRYLVKRTGEKVFLECVQDMDHENMFWYRQDPGLGLRLIYFSYDVKMKEKGDIPEGYSVSREKKERFSLILESASTNQTSMYLCASSFGTYSRTDTQYFGPGTRLTVL.